This T cell receptor beta chain was observed in a study of shared clonotypes between healthy human individuals. In its sample, this clone was seen a few times. The CDR3 length is 12 residues. V gave up 3 bases and J gave up 7 bases, with 12 bases separating them. Germline V gene lookup returns CDR1 GTSNPN and CDR2 SVGIG (reference sequence). Profiling relied on immunoSEQ multiplex PCR, and the TCRdb table lists in-frame clones only, not all of them. The repertoire holds some 2.3 million clones, approximately 93% seen once, with about 0.41% in the top ten. The sequence was collected from a young man in good health. Some clones in this sample may be carry-over from other donors' samples. The chain carries TRBV30 and TRBJ1-2; D unclear. The sequenced sample consisted of naive CD4+ T cells from PBMCs. The subset was: CD45RA+ positively selected. The CDR3 reads CAWRVTLGGYTF. The CDR3 nucleotides are TGTGCCTGGAGAGTCACGCTGGGTGGCTACACCTTC.